These 23 T cell receptor beta chains were sequenced from one sample in a study of blood T cell repertoires in COVID-19. Clones were sequenced by immunoSEQ multiplex PCR, and TCRdb holds only the in-frame ones, with some missing. The sample shows over 130,000 clones, 75% to 90% of them seen only once. The sequenced sample was peripheral blood. The receptors here all came from a woman over 75 with acute or convalescent COVID-19.

The chain recombines TRBV6-1 with TRBJ1-3; D remains unclear. Trimming removed 3 bases from V and 8 bases from J, with 14 bases in between. Germline V gene lookup returns CDR1 MNHNS and CDR2 SASEGT. This CDR3 is built from 14 residues. The CDR3 loop is CASSDRLGADTIYF. The CDR3 coding sequence is TGTGCCAGCAGTGACCGACTGGGTGCGGACACCATATATTTT.

The chain uses TRBV29-1 and TRBJ1-2; 7 bases line up with TRBD1. The CDR3 spans 13 residues. Germline V gene lookup returns CDR1 SQVTM and CDR2 ANQGSEA. Trimming cost V 4 bases and J 3 bases; bases outside gene matches: 5. This CDR3 reads CSVVRGLDYGYTF. CDR3 nucleotide sequence: TGCAGCGTTGTGAGGGGGCTTGACTATGGCTACACCTTC.

This sequence joins TRBV5-5 and TRBJ2-5; the D is unclear. This CDR3 comprises 14 residues. V was cut by 1 base and J by 3 bases, with 10 bases left in between. Germline V CDR1 and CDR2: SGHKS, YYEKEE (reference sequence). CDR3 sequence reads: CASSLSRSEETQYF. The CDR3 DNA follows: TGTGCCAGCAGCTTGAGTCGGAGCGAAGAGACCCAGTACTTC. Drawing the rest from reference TRBV5-5 and TRBJ2-5, the complete variable domain is DAGVTQSPTHLIKTRGQQVTLRCSPISGHKSVSWYQQVLGQGPQFIFQYYEKEERGRGNFPDRFSARQFPNYSSELNVNALLLGDSALYLCASSLSRSEETQYFGPGTRLLVL.

The chain has TRBV18 and TRBJ2-5; TRBD1 matches at 11 bases. V lost 6 bases and J lost 2; bases outside the gene matches: 8. The CDR3 runs to 16 residues. Per germline, CDR1 KGHSH and CDR2 LQKENI. The CDR3 DNA sequence: TGTGCCAGCTCTCAAGGACAGGGGGCGAGTCAAGAGACCCAGTACTTC. Its translation: CASSQGQGASQETQYF.

The rearrangement links TRBV5-1 to TRBJ1-4, with TRBD1 matching 11 bases. J lost 6 bases, V lost 0 bases, and 4 bases had no gene match. The germline V gene encodes CDR1 SGHRS and CDR2 YFSETQ. This CDR3 is built from 16 residues. The CDR3 here is CASSLGTGGWDEKLFF. As DNA, the CDR3 is TGCGCCAGCAGCTTGGGGACAGGGGGCTGGGATGAAAAACTGTTTTTT.

V is TRBV5-1 and J is TRBJ2-2; possible D gene TRBD2, 7 bases. The CDR3 extends over 17 amino acids. CDR1 is SGHRS and CDR2 is YFSETQ in the germline V gene. V lost 4 bases and J lost 7, with 23 bases in between. The CDR3 reads CASSALPAGAGGGELFF. CDR3 sequence (DNA): TGCGCCAGCAGCGCCCTCCCCGCGGGGGCCGGGGGCGGGGAGCTGTTTTTT.

The chain is built from TRBV6-6 and TRBJ1-4, with 11 bases matching TRBD1. The ends lost 5 bases at V and 7 bases at J; junction bases unmatched: 3. Germline values: CDR1 MNHNY, CDR2 SVGAGI (reference sequence). CDR3 length: 14 residues. The CDR3 DNA sequence: TGTGCCAGCAGTATCGGACAGGGGGCTGAAAAACTGTTTTTT. Encoded protein: CASSIGQGAEKLFF.

This clone has a single count. The chain joins TRBV21-1 to TRBJ2-3; TRBD2, as called in the table, went unchecked against the DNA. TRBV21-1 is a pseudogene segment. This CDR3 contains 15 residues. The chain's CDR3 is CASSWRARYTDTQYF. In DNA, the CDR3 is TGTGCCAGCAGCTGGCGGGCCCGTTACACAGATACGCAGTATTTT.

This chain connects TRBV30 to TRBJ1-3; D unclear. The CDR3 runs 12 residues. The V end lost 3 bases, the J end lost 3 bases, and 6 bases lay between the germline ends. Germline CDR1 reads GTSNPN; CDR2 reads SVGIG (reference sequence). The CDR3 DNA follows: TGTGCCTGGAGGGCCATTGGAAACACCATATATTTT. Translation gives CAWRAIGNTIYF.

The chain joins TRBV5-6 to TRBJ2-7; 7 nucleotides agree with TRBD1. There are 16 residues in the CDR3. Germline V CDR1 and CDR2: SGHDT, YYEEEE. Germline trimming cut 6 bases from V and 0 bases from J; bases unmatched to any gene: 12. The CDR3 reads CASTPQGVVSSYEQYF. The CDR3 region has the DNA TGTGCCAGCACCCCCCAGGGGGTTGTTAGCTCCTACGAGCAGTACTTC.

The rearrangement uses TRBV7-2 and TRBJ2-1; 15 bases align to TRBD2. V trimming: 5 bases; J trimming: 2 bases; junction bases outside the gene matches: 4. Germline assignment: CDR1 SGHTA and CDR2 FQGNSA. The CDR3 sequence is 17 residues long. CDR3 coding DNA: TGTGCCAGCAGCACTCGGACTAGCGGGGGGGCCTACAATGAGCAGTTCTTC. It yields the protein CASSTRTSGGAYNEQFF.

The rearrangement uses TRBV12-5 and TRBJ1-1; weak D call: TRBD1 (6 bases). Trimming cost V 4 bases and J 0 bases, with 12 bases left between them. This CDR3 is 15 amino acids long. Germline-derived CDR1 and CDR2 are LGHNT and FRNRAP. Here the CDR3 DNA reads TGTGCTAGTGGTTGGGACAACCAGGTGAACACTGAAGCTTTCTTT. Its protein product is CASGWDNQVNTEAFF.

This clone was seen once. The chain combines TRBV4-1 with TRBJ1-6; 8 bases align to TRBD1. The CDR3 totals 17 residues. Looked up from germline, CDR1 is MGHRA and CDR2 is YSYEKL. Trimming cost V 4 bases and J 4 bases; bases outside gene matches: 9. CDR3: CASSLRGQGAYNSPLHF. Here the CDR3 DNA reads TGCGCCAGCAGCCTTCGGGGGCAGGGGGCATATAATTCACCCCTCCACTTT.

V gene TRBV6-5 combines with J gene TRBJ1-5; D uncertain. The CDR3 is made up of 14 amino acids. V was cut by 2 bases and J by 1 base, with 6 bases left in between. CDR1 MNHEY and CDR2 SVGAGI come from the germline V gene. The CDR3 region has the DNA TGTGCCAGCAGTTACCAACAGAGCAATCAGCCCCAGCATTTT. This translates into CASSYQQSNQPQHF.

This chain uses TRBV28 with TRBJ2-3, with unresolved D. Germline V gene lookup returns CDR1 MDHEN and CDR2 SYDVKM. V shed 7 bases and J shed 0 bases, with 8 bases lying between them. The length of the CDR3 is 13 residues. CDR3 residues: CASTPGSTDTQYF. Written as DNA, the CDR3 is TGTGCCAGCACCCCCGGGAGCACAGATACGCAGTATTTT.

This clone was observed once. The rearrangement joins TRBV29-1 to TRBJ1-2, with 9 bases fitting TRBD1. Germline CDR1 reads SQVTM; CDR2 reads ANQGSEA. The trim removed 3 bases at V and 8 bases at J, leaving 4 bases unmatched. The CDR3 has 12 amino acids. CDR3 sequence (DNA): TGCAGCGTTGAGGGACAGGGATGGGGCTACACCTTC. Its protein product is CSVEGQGWGYTF.

The V and J genes are TRBV2 and TRBJ2-4, with D possibly TRBD2 on 5 matching bases. Trimming shortened V by 3 bases and J by 0 bases, and 9 bases separated the two germline ends. The CDR3 is 15 amino acids. From germline, CDR1 is SNHLY and CDR2 FYNNEI. CDR3 protein: CASSDRELAKNIQYF. DNA for the CDR3: TGTGCCAGCAGTGACCGGGAACTAGCCAAAAACATTCAGTACTTC.

This clone was observed a few times. This chain uses TRBV4-3 with TRBJ2-3, with 10 bases lining up with TRBD2. V was pared by 0 bases and J by 5 bases, with 14 bases of the junction left unmatched. Looked up from germline, CDR1 is LGHNA and CDR2 is YSLEER. This CDR3 has 19 residues. This CDR3 reads CASSQDWGTSGGVLDTQYF. CDR3 coding DNA: TGCGCCAGCAGCCAAGATTGGGGAACGAGCGGGGGGGTGCTAGATACGCAGTATTTT.

The V call is TRBV2, the J call TRBJ2-2, with D possibly TRBD2 on 5 matching bases. In germline, CDR1 is SNHLY, CDR2 FYNNEI. The V end was cut by 9 bases, the J end by 1 base, with 12 bases between. The CDR3 totals 14 residues. The CDR3 region is CASGGPGNTGELFF. The CDR3 DNA reads as TGTGCCAGTGGAGGTCCAGGGAACACCGGGGAGCTGTTTTTT.

V gene TRBV5-6 combines with J gene TRBJ1-1, with 8 bases lining up with TRBD1. Germline CDR1 reads SGHDT; CDR2 reads YYEEEE. V trimming: 2 bases; J trimming: 4 bases; junction bases outside the gene matches: 1. The CDR3 has 13 amino acids. CDR3 residues: CASSFDRGTEAFF. The CDR3 DNA sequence: TGTGCCAGCAGCTTTGACAGGGGCACTGAAGCTTTCTTT.

This chain links TRBV25-1 with TRBJ1-2, with TRBD1 identical over 8 bases. Germline V gene data show CDR1 as MGHDK and CDR2 as SYGVNS. This CDR3 region has 15 residues. With 5 bases clipped from V and 4 bases from J, the junction kept 9 bases outside the gene matches. The DNA for the CDR3 is TGTGCCAGCAGTCCACGGGACAGGATAGTCTATGGCTACACCTTC. Its protein product is CASSPRDRIVYGYTF.

Remarks on this clone: Other DNA sequences from this sample encode an identical CDR3 as well. V and J are TRBV5-1 and TRBJ1-2; D may be TRBD1 (6 bases). The V gene lost 5 bases and the J gene lost 4 bases, with 15 bases spanning the gap. Germline values: CDR1 SGHRS, CDR2 YFSETQ. CDR3 length: 14 residues. CDR3 sequence (DNA): TGCGCCAGCAGTATGGACAGAACCGTCTATGGCTACACCTTC. It codes for CASSMDRTVYGYTF.

The chain uses TRBV18 and TRBJ1-4, with 7 nucleotides matching TRBD1. Looked up from germline, CDR1 is KGHSH and CDR2 is LQKENI. V gave up 2 bases and J gave up 7 bases; unmatched junction bases: 4. The CDR3 extends over 14 amino acids. DNA of the CDR3: TGTGCCAGCTCACCAGGAACAGGGGTTGAAAAACTGTTTTTT. Its protein is CASSPGTGVEKLFF.